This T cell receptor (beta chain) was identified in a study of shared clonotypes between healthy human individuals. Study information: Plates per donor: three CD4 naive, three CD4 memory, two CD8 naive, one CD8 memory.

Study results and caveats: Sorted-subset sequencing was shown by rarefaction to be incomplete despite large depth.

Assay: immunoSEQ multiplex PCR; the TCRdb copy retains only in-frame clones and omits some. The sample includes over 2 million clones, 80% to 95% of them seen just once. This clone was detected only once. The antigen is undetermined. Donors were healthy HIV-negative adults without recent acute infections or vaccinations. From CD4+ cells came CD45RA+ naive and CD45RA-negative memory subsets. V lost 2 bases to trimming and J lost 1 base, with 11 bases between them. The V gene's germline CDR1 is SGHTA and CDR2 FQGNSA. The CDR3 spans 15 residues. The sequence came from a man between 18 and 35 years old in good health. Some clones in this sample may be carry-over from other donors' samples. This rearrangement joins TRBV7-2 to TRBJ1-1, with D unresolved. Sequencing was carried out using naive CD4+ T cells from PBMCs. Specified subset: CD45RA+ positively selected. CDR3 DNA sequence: TGTGCCAGCAGCTTAATCGGGGTTTGGAACACTGAAGCTTTCTTT. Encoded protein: CASSLIGVWNTEAFF. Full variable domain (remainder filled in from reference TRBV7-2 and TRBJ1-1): GAGVSQSPSNKVTEKGKDVELRCDPISGHTALYWYRQSLGQGLEFLIYFQGNSAPDKSGLPSDRFSAERTGGSVSTLTIQRTQQEDSAVYLCASSLIGVWNTEAFFGQGTRLTVV.